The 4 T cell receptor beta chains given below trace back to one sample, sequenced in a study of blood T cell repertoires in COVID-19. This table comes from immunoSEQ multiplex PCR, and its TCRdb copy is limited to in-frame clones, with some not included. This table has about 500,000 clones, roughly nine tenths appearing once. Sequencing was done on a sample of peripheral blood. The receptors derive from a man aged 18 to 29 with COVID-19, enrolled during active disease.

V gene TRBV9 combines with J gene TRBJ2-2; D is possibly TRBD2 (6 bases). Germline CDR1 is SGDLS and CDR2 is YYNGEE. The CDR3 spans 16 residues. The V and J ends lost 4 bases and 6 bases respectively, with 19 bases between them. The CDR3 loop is CASSLPGDMGPGELFF. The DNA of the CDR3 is TGTGCCAGCAGCCTCCCGGGAGACATGGGGCCCGGGGAGCTGTTTTTT. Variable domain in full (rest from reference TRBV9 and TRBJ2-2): DSGVTQTPKHLITATGQRVTLRCSPRSGDLSVYWYQQSLDQGLQFLIQYYNGEERAKGNILERFSAQQFPDLHSELNLSSLELGDSALYFCASSLPGDMGPGELFFGEGSRLTVL.

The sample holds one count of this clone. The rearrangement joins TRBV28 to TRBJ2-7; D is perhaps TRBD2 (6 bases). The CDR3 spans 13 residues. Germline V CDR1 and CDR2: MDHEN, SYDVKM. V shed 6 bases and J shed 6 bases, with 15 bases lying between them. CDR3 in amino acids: CASSRGGAGEQYF. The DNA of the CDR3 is TGTGCCAGCAGCCGCGGAGGGGCGGGCGAGCAGTACTTC.

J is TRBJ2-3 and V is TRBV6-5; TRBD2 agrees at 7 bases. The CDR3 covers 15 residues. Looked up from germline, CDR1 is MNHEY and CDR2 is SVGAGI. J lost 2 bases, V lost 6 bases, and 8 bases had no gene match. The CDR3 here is CASSLSGGTTDTQYF. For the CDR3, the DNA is TGTGCCAGCAGCCTATCGGGGGGAACCACAGATACGCAGTATTTT.

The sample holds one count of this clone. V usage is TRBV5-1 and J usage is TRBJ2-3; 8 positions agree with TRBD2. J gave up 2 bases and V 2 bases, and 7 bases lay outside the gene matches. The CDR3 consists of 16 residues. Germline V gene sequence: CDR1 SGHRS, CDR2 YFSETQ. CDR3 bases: TGCGCCAGCAGCTTCCGCGGGGGGCCGTACACAGATACGCAGTATTTT. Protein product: CASSFRGGPYTDTQYF.